This T cell receptor (beta chain) was identified during a study of PD-L1 blockade in urothelial cancer. Across the whole study: Between 0 and 3 prior chemotherapy regimens had been given to patients. Analyses were performed on blood at 3 weeks after treatment start (the second dose) and at 6 weeks. T cells were recovered from blood samples at a median of around 140,000.

Sample time point: pretreatment peripheral blood. CDR3 size: 16 residues. V shed 0 bases, J shed 1 base, and the junction held 2 bases outside the gene matches. Germline V gene lookup returns CDR1 MGHRA and CDR2 YSYEKL. A spike-in of synthetic TCR analog templates was added to each PCR. The assay was immunoSEQ multiplex PCR, and TCRdb's table has in-frame clones only and misses some. The sample lists tens of thousands of clones; less than 90% were seen once. The sequence came from a woman aged 70-85 years with urothelial cancer. The source material was PBMCs, sampled around atezolizumab (anti-PD-L1) treatment. V usage is TRBV4-1 and J usage is TRBJ1-4, with 7 bases identical to TRBD1. Here the CDR3 reads CASSQERGRTNEKLFF. For the CDR3, the DNA is TGCGCCAGCAGCCAAGAAAGGGGGCGAACTAATGAAAAACTGTTTTTT.